Sequencing of this TCR beta chain was carried out in a study of PD-L1 blockade in urothelial cancer. Study-wide context: Anywhere from 0 to 3 prior chemotherapy regimens had been received by patients. Treatment start was followed by blood analysis at 3 weeks (second dose) and again at 6 weeks.

The length of the CDR3 is 19 residues. With V trimmed by 4 bases and J by 4 bases, 14 bases remained unmatched. Germline values: CDR1 SGHTA, CDR2 FQGNSA. Assay: immunoSEQ multiplex PCR; the TCRdb copy retains only in-frame clones and omits some. The table lists 35,000 to 45,000 clones, approximately 80% of them singletons. Anywhere from 1 to 8 samples came from each patient, spanning pretreatment and on-treatment. J is TRBJ1-3 and V is TRBV7-2; 12 nucleotides align to TRBD1. Material: PBMCs, obtained around atezolizumab (anti-PD-L1) treatment. The TCR sequence derives from a man in his 70s with urothelial cancer. The CDR3 bases are TGTGCCAGCAGCTGGCTCTTCTTGGGACAGGGGGCGCAGGGAAACACCATATATTTT. Protein sequence: CASSWLFLGQGAQGNTIYF.